Listed below are T cell receptor beta chains from one sample, sequenced in a study of shared clonotypes between healthy human individuals. Profiled with immunoSEQ multiplex PCR; TCRdb holds only in-frame clones, not every one. The sample includes around 1.9 million clones, 90% to 95% seen only once; the top ten take around 1.7%. Sequenced: naive CD8+ T cells from PBMCs. The receptors here all came from a young man in good health. Some clones in this sample may be carry-over from other donors' samples. The conserved cysteine and the conserved F or W are not part of the CDR3 here. The order of the fields is J gene, V gene, CDR3 protein.

TRBJ2-7 | TRBV27 | ASSAANYEQY
TRBJ2-1 | TRBV29-1 | SVVGGTSYNEQF
TRBJ1-4 | TRBV7-8 | ASGSDRAPHLEKLF
TRBJ1-2 | TRBV11-2 | ASSLRGGNYGYT
TRBJ1-3 | TRBV4-1 | ASSQDPLSGDSGNTIY
TRBJ2-7 | TRBV7-9 | ASSAPGREQY
TRBJ2-5 | TRBV4-2 | ASSRTSRLAGDQETQY
TRBJ2-1 | TRBV27 | ASSALSLAGVYNEQF
TRBJ2-5 | TRBV7-8 | ASSLGQGAGETQY
TRBJ1-2 | TRBV28 | ASSLPSKGGYT
TRBJ2-2 | TRBV28 | ASRGSTGYTGELF
TRBJ2-3 | TRBV10-3 | AISGVLTDTQY
TRBJ2-2 | TRBV11-1 | ASSTRTSGRPGNTGELF
TRBJ2-2 | TRBV4-3 | ASSRLTGTGELF
TRBJ1-2 | TRBV13 | ASRGSHGYT
TRBJ2-5 | TRBV7-2 | ASSADPSGRETQY
TRBJ2-7 | TRBV27 | ASSSGSWYEQY
TRBJ2-5 | TRBV11-2 | ASSLRQGETQY
TRBJ2-2 | TRBV28 | ASSLVRAGELF
TRBJ2-5 | TRBV7-9 | ASSTTGLLPYQETQY
TRBJ1-5 | TRBV6-5 | ASRTDRAGNQPQH
TRBJ1-1 | TRBV5-8 | ASSLGQVTEAF
TRBJ2-3 | TRBV6-5 | ASSSTVSSTDTQY
TRBJ2-7 | TRBV7-8 | ASSLAFLAGGPAFNEQY
TRBJ2-1 | TRBV13 | ASSLGSTSGSNGQF
TRBJ1-1 | TRBV5-1 | ASSTLTGAAEAF
TRBJ2-1 | TRBV14 | ASSQSTFDFYNEQF
TRBJ2-7 | TRBV9 | ASSPGPAVSSYEQY
TRBJ1-2 | TRBV28 | ASSYNYGYT
TRBJ2-7 | TRBV28 | ASSLGDRHYEQY
TRBJ2-2 | TRBV5-1 | ASSSSPAVANTGELF
TRBJ1-5 | TRBV28 | ASSLVSARDQPQH